The clone carrying this T cell receptor beta chain occurred once. Sequenced by immunoSEQ multiplex PCR; TCRdb stores in-frame clones only, minus some. This table has about 130,000 clones, 90% appearing once. The record originates from a study of control samples from healthy donors and cancer patients. V lost 4 bases to trimming and J lost 7 bases; unmatched junction nucleotides: 10. Germline V CDR1 and CDR2: SEHNR, FQNEAQ (reference sequence). The CDR3 sequence is 16 residues long. The clonotype was recovered from a man aged 35 to 55 in good health. The sequencing input was blood. This chain links TRBV7-9 with TRBJ1-6; 7 bases are shared with TRBD1. In nucleotides, the CDR3 is TGTGCCAGCAGCTCTGGGCCGACAGGGAGCAATTCACCCCTCCACTTT. This sequence encodes CASSSGPTGSNSPLHF.